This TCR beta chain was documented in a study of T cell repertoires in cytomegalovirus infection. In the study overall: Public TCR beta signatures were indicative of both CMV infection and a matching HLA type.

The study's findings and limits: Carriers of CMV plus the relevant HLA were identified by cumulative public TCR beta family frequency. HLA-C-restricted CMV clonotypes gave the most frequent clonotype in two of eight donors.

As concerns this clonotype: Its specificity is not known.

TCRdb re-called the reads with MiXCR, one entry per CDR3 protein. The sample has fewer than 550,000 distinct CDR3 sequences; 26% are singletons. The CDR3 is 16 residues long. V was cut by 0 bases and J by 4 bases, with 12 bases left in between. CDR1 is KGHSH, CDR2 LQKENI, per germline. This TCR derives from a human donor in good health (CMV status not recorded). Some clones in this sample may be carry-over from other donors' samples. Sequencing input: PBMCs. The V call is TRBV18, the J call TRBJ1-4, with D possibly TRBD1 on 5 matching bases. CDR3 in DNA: TGTGCCAGCTCACCACCGACTAGGGGAGGTAATGAAAAACTGTTTTTT. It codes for CASSPPTRGGNEKLFF.